This passage covers 2 T cell receptor beta chains from one sample sequenced in a study of OX40 agonist ivuxolimab in advanced cancers. Sequencing used immunoSEQ multiplex PCR; TCRdb keeps in-frame clones, though not all of them. The table shows 65,000 to 90,000 clones, with roughly 82% occurring only once. The sequencing used CD4+ or CD8+ T cells sorted from blood, collected in a trial of the OX40 agonist ivuxolimab. These TCRs come from an adult with an advanced solid tumor such as melanoma, head and neck, liver or kidney cancer.

The V and J genes are TRBV7-2 and TRBJ2-2, with D possibly called TRBD1 or TRBD2 (5 bases each). The CDR3 spans 14 residues. Trimming took 4 bases from V and 6 from J, leaving 12 bases between them. Germline values: CDR1 SGHTA, CDR2 FQGNSA. The CDR3 reads CASSSLGGPGELFF. For the CDR3, the DNA is TGTGCCAGCAGCTCCCTTGGGGGTCCCGGGGAGCTGTTTTTT.

The V gene is TRBV5-6, the J gene TRBJ2-5; 10 bases line up with TRBD2. There are 14 residues in the CDR3. Per germline, CDR1 SGHDT and CDR2 YYEEEE. J lost 5 bases, V lost 8 bases, and 9 bases had no gene match. CDR3 in DNA: TGTGCCAGTAGGAGCGGGGGGGCCGGCGAGACCCAGTACTTC. It codes for CASRSGGAGETQYF.